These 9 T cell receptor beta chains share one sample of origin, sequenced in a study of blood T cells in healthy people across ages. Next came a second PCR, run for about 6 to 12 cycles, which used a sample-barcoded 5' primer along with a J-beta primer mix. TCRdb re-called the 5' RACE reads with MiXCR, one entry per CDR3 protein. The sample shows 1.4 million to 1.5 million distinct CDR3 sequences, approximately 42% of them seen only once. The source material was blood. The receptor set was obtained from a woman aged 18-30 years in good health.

The DNA of the CDR3 is TGTGCCTGGAGGCCAGGTAGGCTAGCGGACTCCTACGAGCAGTACTTC. This sequence encodes CAWRPGRLADSYEQYF. The chain employs TRBV30 and TRBJ2-7, with 7 bases matching TRBD2. The germline V gene encodes CDR1 GTSNPN and CDR2 SVGIG (reference sequence). Losses at the gene ends were 3 bases for V and 0 bases for J; bases not matched to a gene: 11. The CDR3 extends over 16 amino acids.

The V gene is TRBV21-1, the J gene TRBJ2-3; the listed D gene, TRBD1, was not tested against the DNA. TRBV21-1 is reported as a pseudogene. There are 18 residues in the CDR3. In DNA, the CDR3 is TGTGCCAGCAGCAAGGATTCTACCCTGGGGACGAGCACAGATACGCAGTATTTT. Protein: CASSKDSTLGTSTDTQYF.

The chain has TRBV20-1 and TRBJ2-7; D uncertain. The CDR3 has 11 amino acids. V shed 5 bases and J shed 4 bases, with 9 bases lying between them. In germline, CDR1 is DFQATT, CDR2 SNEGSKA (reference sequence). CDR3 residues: CSASASYEQYF. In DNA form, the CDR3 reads TGCAGTGCTTCAGCGTCGTACGAGCAGTACTTC.

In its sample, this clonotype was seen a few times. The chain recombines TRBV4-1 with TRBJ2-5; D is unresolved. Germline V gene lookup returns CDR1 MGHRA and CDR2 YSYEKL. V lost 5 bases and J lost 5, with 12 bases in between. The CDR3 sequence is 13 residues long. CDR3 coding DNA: TGCGCCAGCAGCGCGGTACTTGTGGAGACCCAGTACTTC. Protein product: CASSAVLVETQYF.

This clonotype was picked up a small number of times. The DNA of the CDR3 is TGTGCCAGCAGCAAATCAGAAACCACAGATACGCAGTATTTT. Its translation is CASSKSETTDTQYF. The chain uses TRBV21-1 and TRBJ2-3. TRBV21-1 counts as a pseudogene. This CDR3 is built from 14 residues.

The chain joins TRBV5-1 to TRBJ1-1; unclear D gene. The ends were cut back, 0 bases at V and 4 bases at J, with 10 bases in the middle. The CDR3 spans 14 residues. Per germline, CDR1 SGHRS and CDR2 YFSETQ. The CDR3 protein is CASSLEALSTEAFF. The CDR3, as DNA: TGCGCCAGCAGCTTGGAGGCCCTGAGCACTGAAGCTTTCTTT.

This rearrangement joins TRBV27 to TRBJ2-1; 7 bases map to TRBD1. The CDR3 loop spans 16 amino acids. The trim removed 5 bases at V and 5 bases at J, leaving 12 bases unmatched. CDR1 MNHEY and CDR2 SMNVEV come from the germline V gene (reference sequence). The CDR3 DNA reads TGTGCCAGCAGTACACTCCGCCGGGACAGTAACAATGAGCAGTTCTTC. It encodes CASSTLRRDSNNEQFF.

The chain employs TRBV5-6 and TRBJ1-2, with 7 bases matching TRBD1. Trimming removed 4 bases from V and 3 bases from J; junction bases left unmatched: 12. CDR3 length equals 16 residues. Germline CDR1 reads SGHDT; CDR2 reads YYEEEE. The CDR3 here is CASSLDRASVYYGYTF. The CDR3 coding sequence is TGTGCCAGCAGCCTCGACAGGGCTTCGGTATACTATGGCTACACCTTC.

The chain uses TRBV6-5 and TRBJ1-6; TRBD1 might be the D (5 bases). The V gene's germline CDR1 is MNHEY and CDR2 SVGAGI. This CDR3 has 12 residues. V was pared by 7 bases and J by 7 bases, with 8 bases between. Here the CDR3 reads CASKSGNSPLHF. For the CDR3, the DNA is TGTGCCAGCAAATCAGGGAATTCACCCCTCCACTTT.